This T cell receptor (beta chain) was retrieved from a study of T-cell memory formation after mild COVID-19. Study-level information: The TCR clusters were mostly specific to one donor.

There are 12 residues in the CDR3. Germline values: CDR1 DFQATT, CDR2 SNEGSKA (reference sequence). MiXCR was run by TCRdb on the 5' RACE reads, yielding one entry per CDR3 protein. The data hold about 400,000 distinct CDR3 sequences, with 20% to 25% observed a single time. This clonotype appeared a few times. A read error may produce the germline difference seen at one junction end. Sequencing used PBMCs or a T cell subset sorted from them (not recorded which). This clonotype originated in an adult woman who had mild COVID-19 (a few samples of this study predate the infection). Cell type and time point are not known. This rearrangement joins TRBV20-1 to TRBJ2-7, with 11 bases matching TRBD1. CDR3 nucleotide sequence: TGTGCCGGACAGGGGGCTTCCTACGAGCAGTACTTC. As protein: CAGQGASYEQYF.